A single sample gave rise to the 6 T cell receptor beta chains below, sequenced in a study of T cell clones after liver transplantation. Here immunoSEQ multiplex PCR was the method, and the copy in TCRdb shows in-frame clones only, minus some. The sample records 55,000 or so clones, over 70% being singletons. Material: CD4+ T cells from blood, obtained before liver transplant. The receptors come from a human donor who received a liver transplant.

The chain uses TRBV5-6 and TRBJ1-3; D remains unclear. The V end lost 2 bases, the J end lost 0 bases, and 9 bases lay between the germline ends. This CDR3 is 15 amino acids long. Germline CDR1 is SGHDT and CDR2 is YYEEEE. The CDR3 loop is CASSFRVSSGNTIYF. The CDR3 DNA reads TGTGCCAGCAGCTTTCGCGTTTCCTCTGGAAACACCATATATTTT. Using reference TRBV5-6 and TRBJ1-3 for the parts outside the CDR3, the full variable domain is DAGVTQSPTHLIKTRGQQVTLRCSPKSGHDTVSWYQQALGQGPQFIFQYYEEEERQRGNFPDRFSGHQFPNYSSELNVNALLLGDSALYLCASSFRVSSGNTIYFGEGSWLTVV.

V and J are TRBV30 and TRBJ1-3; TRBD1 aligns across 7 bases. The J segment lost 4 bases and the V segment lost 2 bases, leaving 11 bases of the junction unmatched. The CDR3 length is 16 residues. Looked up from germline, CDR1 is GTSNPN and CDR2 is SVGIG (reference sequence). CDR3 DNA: TGTGCCTGGAGTCACCCGGACAGGTATAACGGAAACACCATATATTTT. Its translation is CAWSHPDRYNGNTIYF.

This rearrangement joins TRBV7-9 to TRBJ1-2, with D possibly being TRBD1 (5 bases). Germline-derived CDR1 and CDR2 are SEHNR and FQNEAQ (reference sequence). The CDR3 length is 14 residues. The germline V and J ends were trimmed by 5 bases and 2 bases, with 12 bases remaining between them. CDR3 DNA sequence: TGTGCCAGCAGCCCCGGGGGGGGGAACTATGGCTACACCTTC. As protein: CASSPGGGNYGYTF.

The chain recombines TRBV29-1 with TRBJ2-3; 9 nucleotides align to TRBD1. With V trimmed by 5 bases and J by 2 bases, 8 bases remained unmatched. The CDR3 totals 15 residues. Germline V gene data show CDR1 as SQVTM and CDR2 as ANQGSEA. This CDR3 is CSVLPGQGNTDTQYF. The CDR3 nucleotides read TGCAGCGTTCTGCCGGGACAGGGAAACACAGATACGCAGTATTTT.

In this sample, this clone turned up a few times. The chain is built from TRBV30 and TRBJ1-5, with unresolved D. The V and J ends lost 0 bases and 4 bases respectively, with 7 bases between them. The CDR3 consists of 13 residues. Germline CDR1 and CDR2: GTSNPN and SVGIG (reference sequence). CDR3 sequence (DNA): TGTGCCTGGAGTGTAAGCGGGAATCAGCCCCAGCATTTT. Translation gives CAWSVSGNQPQHF.

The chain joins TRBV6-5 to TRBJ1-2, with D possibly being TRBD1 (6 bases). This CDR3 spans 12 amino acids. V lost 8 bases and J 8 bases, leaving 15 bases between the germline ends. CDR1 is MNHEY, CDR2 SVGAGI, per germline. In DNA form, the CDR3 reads TGTGCCAGCCTCGGACAGAGGAGAGGCTACACCTTC. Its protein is CASLGQRRGYTF.